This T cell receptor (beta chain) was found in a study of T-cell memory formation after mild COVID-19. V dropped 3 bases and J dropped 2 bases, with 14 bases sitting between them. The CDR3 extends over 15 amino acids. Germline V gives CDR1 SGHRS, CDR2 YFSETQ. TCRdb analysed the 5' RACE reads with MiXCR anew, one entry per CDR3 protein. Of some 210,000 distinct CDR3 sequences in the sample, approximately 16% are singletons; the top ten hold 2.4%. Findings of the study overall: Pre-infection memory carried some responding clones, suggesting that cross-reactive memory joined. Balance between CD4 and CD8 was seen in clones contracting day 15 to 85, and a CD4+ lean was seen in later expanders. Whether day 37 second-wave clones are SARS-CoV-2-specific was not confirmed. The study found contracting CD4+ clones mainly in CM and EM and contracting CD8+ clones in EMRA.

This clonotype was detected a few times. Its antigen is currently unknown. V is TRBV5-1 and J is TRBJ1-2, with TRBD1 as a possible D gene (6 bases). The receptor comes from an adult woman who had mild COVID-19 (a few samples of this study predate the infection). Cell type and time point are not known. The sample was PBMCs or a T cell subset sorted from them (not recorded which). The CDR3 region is CASSSNRERNYGYTF. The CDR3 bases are TGCGCCAGCAGCTCGAACAGGGAAAGAAACTATGGCTACACCTTC.